A single sample gave rise to the 21 T cell receptor beta chains below, sequenced in a study of blood T cell repertoires in COVID-19. Method: immunoSEQ multiplex PCR; TCRdb's copy keeps in-frame clones and lacks some. The repertoire holds some 83,000 clones, with 65% to 85% as singletons. Sequences were obtained from peripheral blood. Source of these receptors: a man aged 60-69 years with active or convalescent COVID-19.

The V call is TRBV7-9, the J call TRBJ2-4; D unclear. The CDR3 consists of 13 residues. V was cut by 3 bases and J by 1 base, with 4 bases left in between. Germline V gene lookup returns CDR1 SEHNR and CDR2 FQNEAQ (reference sequence). The chain's CDR3 is CASSLQAKNIQYF. In DNA form, the CDR3 reads TGTGCCAGCAGCTTGCAGGCCAAAAACATTCAGTACTTC.

The rearrangement uses TRBV6-6 and TRBJ1-1; D is unclear. Germline V gene data show CDR1 as MNHNY and CDR2 as SVGAGI (reference sequence). The CDR3 runs 15 residues. V lost 0 bases and J lost 3, with 11 bases in between. In nucleotides, the CDR3 is TGTGCCAGCAGTTACTCCGCGGGGTCGGACACTGAAGCTTTCTTT. Amino acids: CASSYSAGSDTEAFF.

This rearrangement joins TRBV6-5 to TRBJ1-2; 7 bases are a match to TRBD1. Germline V gene data show CDR1 as MNHEY and CDR2 as SVGAGI. V trimming: 2 bases; J trimming: 6 bases; junction bases outside the gene matches: 9. The CDR3 loop spans 15 amino acids. The CDR3 protein is CASSYRVGQVNGYTF. CDR3 in DNA: TGTGCCAGCAGTTACAGGGTAGGACAGGTTAATGGCTACACCTTC.

The chain has TRBV7-8 and TRBJ2-1; 9 nucleotides line up with TRBD2. V shed 1 base and J 8 bases; nucleotides not matched to a gene: 12. The germline V gene encodes CDR1 SGHVS and CDR2 FQNEAQ. This CDR3 comprises 17 residues. The CDR3 DNA sequence: TGTGCCAGCAGCTTAGACTGGGGGACTAGCACCGCCGATGAGCAGTTCTTC. Residues: CASSLDWGTSTADEQFF.

CDR3 nucleotides: TGTGCCAGCTCACCACCAGGGGCTAATCAGCCCCAGCATTTT. Amino acid sequence: CASSPPGANQPQHF. The V call is TRBV18, the J call TRBJ1-5, with D possibly matching TRBD1 (5 bases). CDR3 length equals 14 residues. The V gene's germline CDR1 is KGHSH and CDR2 LQKENI. V was pared by 0 bases and J by 4 bases, with 7 bases between.

This clone was detected only once. The V call is TRBV2, the J call TRBJ2-6; D may be TRBD1 (5 bases). The CDR3 has 17 residues. The germline V gene has CDR1 SNHLY and CDR2 FYNNEI. V lost 4 bases and J lost 2, with 15 bases in between. The CDR3 sequence: CASSGHTGSPGANVLTF. As DNA, the CDR3 is TGTGCCAGCAGTGGTCACACAGGTTCACCTGGGGCCAACGTCCTGACTTTC. The full variable domain, with the rest looked up from reference TRBV2 and TRBJ2-6, is EPEVTQTPSHQVTQMGQEVILRCVPISNHLYFYWYRQILGQKVEFLVSFYNNEISEKSEIFDDQFSVERPDGSNFTLKIRSTKLEDSAMYFCASSGHTGSPGANVLTFGAGSRLTVL.

The chain couples TRBV6-1 to TRBJ2-2; no clear D. This CDR3 has 15 residues. Germline values: CDR1 MNHNS, CDR2 SASEGT. The ends were cut back, 0 bases at V and 7 bases at J, with 12 bases in the middle. CDR3 sequence: CASSEALGSGGELFF. CDR3 sequence (DNA): TGTGCCAGCAGTGAAGCTCTAGGATCCGGCGGGGAGCTGTTTTTT.

The chain couples TRBV7-2 to TRBJ1-2; D remains ambiguous. V lost 6 bases and J lost 10, with 21 bases in between. CDR1 is SGHTA and CDR2 is FQGNSA in the germline V gene. CDR3 size: 14 residues. The CDR3 DNA reads TGTGCCAGCAGGTACCATGACATCTCCTCCTACTACACCTTC. As protein: CASRYHDISSYYTF.

The chain couples TRBV5-1 to TRBJ2-3; TRBD2 matches 7 bases. Losses at the gene ends were 0 bases for V and 0 bases for J; bases not matched to a gene: 4. CDR3 length: 16 residues. Germline loops: CDR1 SGHRS, CDR2 YFSETQ. CDR3 loop: CASSLARGDSTDTQYF. The CDR3 DNA reads as TGCGCCAGCAGCTTGGCCCGGGGGGACAGCACAGATACGCAGTATTTT.

The chain recombines TRBV5-6 with TRBJ1-2; D is uncertain. With 0 bases removed from V and 5 bases from J, the gap between germline ends came to 8 bases. The CDR3 is 13 residues long. CDR1 and CDR2 (germline): SGHDT, YYEEEE. This chain's CDR3 is CASSLVEGYGYTF. The CDR3, as DNA: TGTGCCAGCAGCTTGGTAGAGGGTTATGGCTACACCTTC.

In its sample, this clone was seen once. This chain links TRBV27 with TRBJ2-3; 7 nucleotides match TRBD1. The germline V gene has CDR1 MNHEY and CDR2 SMNVEV (reference sequence). V lost 3 bases, J lost 3 bases, and 3 bases stayed unmatched. This CDR3 is 14 amino acids long. CDR3 region: CASSLTGSTDTQYF. As DNA, the CDR3 is TGTGCCAGCAGTTTGACAGGGTCTACAGATACGCAGTATTTT.

V is TRBV6-2 or TRBV6-3 and J is TRBJ2-1; a weak D match, TRBD1 (5 bases). Deletions cut 5 bases from V and 7 bases from J, with 18 bases between. The CDR3 runs 15 residues. The germline CDR1 and CDR2 sequences are MNHEY and SVGEGT. CDR3 sequence: CASSIAQGRGNEQFF. The CDR3 nucleotides read TGTGCCAGCAGTATAGCTCAAGGAAGGGGAAATGAGCAGTTCTTC.

The sample holds many counts of this clone. V and J are TRBV10-3 and TRBJ1-4, with a possible D match to TRBD1 (6 bases). This CDR3 contains 13 residues. CDR1 is ENHRY and CDR2 is SYGVKD in the germline V gene. V shed 8 bases and J shed 5 bases, with 12 bases lying between them. CDR3 in DNA: TGTGCCATCGGGGACATCGCGAATGAAAAACTGTTTTTT. Its translation is CAIGDIANEKLFF.

The chain joins TRBV7-8 to TRBJ1-1; D not certain. Germline V gives CDR1 SGHVS, CDR2 FQNEAQ. Trimming removed 6 bases from V and 2 bases from J, with 13 bases in between. This CDR3 region has 14 residues. The CDR3 protein is CASSSLAVNTEAFF. CDR3 in DNA: TGTGCCAGCAGTTCGCTGGCGGTTAACACTGAAGCTTTCTTT.

Only one count was recorded for this clone. The V and J genes are TRBV4-2 and TRBJ2-1, with 12 bases that match TRBD2. Germline lookup yields CDR1 LGHNA and CDR2 YNFKEQ. The CDR3 runs 15 residues. Trimming took 5 bases from V and 4 from J; bases not matched to a gene: 3. CDR3 DNA sequence: TGTGCCAGCAGCACCGGGACTAGCGGGTACAATGAGCAGTTCTTC. It encodes CASSTGTSGYNEQFF.

V gene TRBV11-2 combines with J gene TRBJ2-5; TRBD2 agrees at 10 bases. The CDR3 sequence is 15 residues long. The V gene's germline CDR1 is SGHAT and CDR2 FQNNGV. Trimming removed 6 bases from V and 4 bases from J; junction bases left unmatched: 8. CDR3 in amino acids: CASRAGTSEAETQYF. The DNA for the CDR3 is TGTGCCAGCAGGGCCGGGACTAGCGAGGCAGAGACCCAGTACTTC.

For the CDR3, the DNA is TGTGCCAGCAGTCGTACGTCCAGGGCCGCAGATACGCAGTATTTT. It translates to CASSRTSRAADTQYF. The rearrangement joins TRBV9 to TRBJ2-3; a weak D match, TRBD1 (5 bases). Germline V lookup: CDR1 SGDLS, CDR2 YYNGEE. Trimming shortened V by 5 bases and J by 4 bases, and 17 bases separated the two germline ends. The CDR3 runs 15 residues.

For the CDR3, the DNA is TGTGCCAGCAGCTTTGGGGGGGCCTACAATGAGCAGTTCTTC. This codes for CASSFGGAYNEQFF. This chain joins TRBV7-8 and TRBJ2-1; 7 nucleotides align to TRBD2. Germline loops: CDR1 SGHVS, CDR2 FQNEAQ. V shed 3 bases, J shed 2 bases, and the junction held 1 base outside the gene matches. The CDR3 extends over 14 amino acids.

The genes are TRBV5-6 and TRBJ1-3, with TRBD1 as a possible D gene (5 bases). The CDR3 covers 17 residues. V lost 3 bases and J lost 2, with 18 bases in between. CDR1 is SGHDT, CDR2 YYEEEE, per germline. This CDR3 is CASSSTDGAVAGNTIYF. Written as DNA, the CDR3 is TGTGCCAGCAGCTCCACCGATGGGGCCGTGGCTGGAAACACCATATATTTT.

This chain connects TRBV5-1 to TRBJ1-2; 11 positions agree with TRBD1. This CDR3 region has 16 residues. Germline V gene data show CDR1 as SGHRS and CDR2 as YFSETQ. The ends lost 4 bases at V and 4 bases at J; junction bases unmatched: 9. CDR3 residues: CASSRGQGASSYGYTF. The CDR3 region has the DNA TGCGCCAGCAGCCGAGGACAGGGGGCGAGTAGCTATGGCTACACCTTC.

The chain links TRBV3-1 (or the pseudogene TRBV3-2) to TRBJ1-1, with a possible D match to TRBD1 (5 bases). The V end lost 1 base, the J end lost 4 bases, and 13 bases lay between the germline ends. This CDR3 is built from 15 residues. Germline CDR1 LGHDT, CDR2 YNNKEL (reference sequence). CDR3 nucleotide sequence: TGTGCCAGCAGCCAAGGGTCAGGGTTTGGCACTGAAGCTTTCTTT. This sequence encodes CASSQGSGFGTEAFF.